The rows below give T cell receptor beta chains drawn from one sample of a study of blood T cell repertoires in COVID-19. Using immunoSEQ multiplex PCR, the repertoire was profiled, and TCRdb retains in-frame clones only, with some absent. The table records 250,000 to 350,000 clones, about 93% of them present only once. Material: PBMCs or T cells enriched from blood (not recorded which). Source of these receptors: a woman between 25 and 40 years old who had recovered from COVID-19. The CDR3 runs from the conserved cysteine through the conserved F or W. The D gene is left open where the match is weak. Size is omitted from some rows. Given values are once, few, many or a class for expanded clones.

v_call	cdr3_length	j_call	clone_size	d_call	cdr3_nt	cdr3_aa
TRBV19	14	TRBJ2-1	.	.	TGTGCCAGTAGTATGGAGGTTACCTACAATGAGCAGTTCTTC	CASSMEVTYNEQFF
TRBV6-2/TRBV6-3	16	TRBJ1-2	once	TRBD1	TGTGCCAGCAGCCGGGACAGGGGCGAGAGAAACTATGGCTACACCTTC	CASSRDRGERNYGYTF
TRBV27	19	TRBJ2-4	few	TRBD1	TGTGCCAGCAGTAACCCGACAGGGGGCTCCACCCCAGCCAAAAACATTCAGTACTTC	CASSNPTGGSTPAKNIQYF
TRBV11-3	14	TRBJ2-2	.	TRBD1	TGTGCCAGCAGCCCGACAGGGACGACCGGGGAGCTGTTTTTT	CASSPTGTTGELFF
TRBV7-2	12	TRBJ2-7	.	.	TGTGCCAGCAGCTTCGCCACTGGCGAGCAGTACTTC	CASSFATGEQYF
TRBV5-1	18	TRBJ2-6	.	TRBD1	TGCGCCAGCAGCTTGTGGACAGGGGAGTTAAGGGGGGCCAACGTCCTGACTTTC	CASSLWTGELRGANVLTF
TRBV7-2	14	TRBJ1-2	.	TRBD1	TGTGCCAGCAGCTTTCTGCAGGGGGCCGGTGGCTACACCTTC	CASSFLQGAGGYTF
TRBV5-1	15	TRBJ1-4	.	TRBD1	TGCGCCAGCACCCGACAGGGCACAACTAATGAAAAACTGTTTTTT	CASTRQGTTNEKLFF
TRBV15	15	TRBJ1-4	.	TRBD1	TGTGCCACCAGCAGAAACAGGGGGTATTATGAAAAACTGTTTTTT	CATSRNRGYYEKLFF
TRBV4-3	15	TRBJ2-1	.	TRBD2	TGCGCCAGCAGCCAAGTAATCGGGAGGAACAATGAGCAGTTCTTC	CASSQVIGRNNEQFF
TRBV28	13	TRBJ2-1	.	TRBD2	TGTGCCAGCAGGGCTAGCGGGTATAATGAGCAGTTCTTC	CASRASGYNEQFF
TRBV19	21	TRBJ2-4	.	TRBD2	TGTGCCAGTAGTCCCCACGGAGTAGCGGGAGGGGGTCCGGTAGCCAAAAACATTCAGTACTTC	CASSPHGVAGGGPVAKNIQYF
TRBV6-4	15	TRBJ2-1	.	TRBD2	TGTGCCAGCAGTGACATAGCGGGCTCCTACAATGAGCAGTTCTTC	CASSDIAGSYNEQFF
TRBV6-5	14	TRBJ2-7	.	.	TGTGCCAGCAGTTCCAAGGACATGTCCTACGAGCAGTACTTC	CASSSKDMSYEQYF
TRBV28	13	TRBJ1-2	.	.	TGTGCCAGCAGTTCCTTTGGTAATAGTGGCTACACCTTC	CASSSFGNSGYTF
TRBV20-1	13	TRBJ2-7	.	.	TGCAGTGCTAGTTGGGGGGACTCCTACGAGCAGTACTTC	CSASWGDSYEQYF
TRBV19	17	TRBJ2-1	.	TRBD2	TGTGCCAGTAGTCTTGTAAGCGGGGGGTACTCCTACAATGAGCAGTTCTTC	CASSLVSGGYSYNEQFF
TRBV4-1	17	TRBJ2-5	many	.	TGCGCCAGCAGCCGGTCGACTGGAGCAGGAGGCCAAGAGACCCAGTACTTC	CASSRSTGAGGQETQYF
TRBV11-2	13	TRBJ1-1	.	.	TGTGCCAGCAGCTTACGGTTCAACACTGAAGCTTTCTTT	CASSLRFNTEAFF
TRBV10-3	13	TRBJ1-4	.	TRBD1	TGTGCCACCCGACAGGGGGCGGCGGAAAAACTGTTTTTT	CATRQGAAEKLFF
TRBV6-5	14	TRBJ2-7	once	.	TGTGCCAGCAGTTACACCGTTACAGGGTACGAGCAGTACTTC	CASSYTVTGYEQYF
TRBV9	13	TRBJ2-7	once	.	TGTGCCAGCAGCCCTAGCCCTCCCTACGAGCAGTACTTC	CASSPSPPYEQYF
TRBV29-1	12	TRBJ1-2	.	.	TGCAGCGTTATTACAGGGAACTATGGCTACACCTTC	CSVITGNYGYTF
TRBV19	17	TRBJ1-5	once	.	TGTGCCAGTAGTACGACAGGCGGGGGAATTAGCAATCAGCCCCAGCATTTT	CASSTTGGGISNQPQHF
TRBV19	15	TRBJ2-3	.	TRBD1	TGTGCCAGTTCCGGACAGGGGGCTGTGGCAGATACGCAGTATTTT	CASSGQGAVADTQYF
TRBV27	14	TRBJ1-1	.	.	TGTGCCAGCAGACTAGGACGCATGAACACTGAAGCTTTCTTT	CASRLGRMNTEAFF
TRBV14	15	TRBJ2-7	.	TRBD2	TGTGCCAGCAGCCAACTAGCGGGACTATCCTACGAGCAGTACTTC	CASSQLAGLSYEQYF
TRBV7-3	16	TRBJ2-1	.	TRBD2	TGTGCCAGCAGCTCCCGGACTAGCGGGAGGCGGGATGAGCAGTTCTTC	CASSSRTSGRRDEQFF
TRBV7-2	13	TRBJ1-5	.	TRBD1	TGTGCCAGCAGCTCGACAGGGAATCAGCCCCAGCATTTT	CASSSTGNQPQHF
TRBV5-6	15	TRBJ1-1	.	.	TGTGCCAGCAGCTTCATCGGGGAAGGTGACACTGAAGCTTTCTTT	CASSFIGEGDTEAFF
TRBV27	14	TRBJ2-7	.	TRBD2	TGTGCCAGCCGACTCGAGGCAGCGGGGCACGAGCAGTACTTC	CASRLEAAGHEQYF
TRBV10-3	15	TRBJ2-3	once	.	TGTGCCATCAGTGACGGTAGCGGATACACAGATACGCAGTATTTT	CAISDGSGYTDTQYF
TRBV18	12	TRBJ2-1	once	TRBD2	TGTGCCAGCCGGCGGGAGAACAATGAGCAGTTCTTC	CASRRENNEQFF
TRBV10-3	14	TRBJ2-7	.	.	TGTGCCATCAGTGAGCCCCTAATAGGAGGCGAGCAGTACTTC	CAISEPLIGGEQYF
TRBV5-4	16	TRBJ2-7	once	TRBD2	TGTGCCGGGCTGGGCGGGACTAGCGGGGGGACCTACGAGCAGTACTTC	CAGLGGTSGGTYEQYF
TRBV18	14	TRBJ2-1	.	.	TGTGCCAGCTCACTTAATGGGCCTTACAATGAGCAGTTCTTC	CASSLNGPYNEQFF
TRBV27	15	TRBJ2-7	.	.	TGTGCCAGCAGTACCCGGGACTTTTATGCCTACGAGCAGTACTTC	CASSTRDFYAYEQYF
TRBV4-1	19	TRBJ2-2	.	TRBD2	TGCGCCAGCAGCCGCATAGCGGGAGGATTATTGTCGGACACCGGGGAGCTGTTTTTT	CASSRIAGGLLSDTGELFF
TRBV7-2	15	TRBJ2-1	.	TRBD2	TGTGCCAGCAGCTTAGCTAGCGGGGCCCTCAATGAGCAGTTCTTC	CASSLASGALNEQFF
TRBV20-1	11	TRBJ2-1	once	.	TGCAGTGCTAGAACATACAATGAGCAGTTCTTC	CSARTYNEQFF